These 17 T cell receptor beta chains originate from one sample sequenced in a study of T cell responses to AZD1222 COVID-19 vaccine. The protocol was immunoSEQ multiplex PCR, while the TCRdb copy is restricted to in-frame clones and leaves out a portion. Found here are about 94,000 clones, nearly 90% of them singletons; the top ten hold roughly 9%. Sequenced here: peripheral blood, sampled on day 0 of AZD1222 vaccination. The receptors here all came from an adult in good health.

The rearrangement links TRBV5-1 to TRBJ2-7; D uncertain. This CDR3 has 14 residues. Germline CDR1 SGHRS, CDR2 YFSETQ. The V end lost 0 bases, the J end lost 2 bases, and 9 bases lay between the germline ends. The DNA for the CDR3 is TGCGCCAGCAGCTTGGGCCAGGAAACCTACGAGCAGTACTTC. Translation gives CASSLGQETYEQYF. Filled out from reference TRBV5-1 and TRBJ2-7, the complete variable domain reads KAGVTQTPRYLIKTRGQQVTLSCSPISGHRSVSWYQQTPGQGLQFLFEYFSETQRNKGNFPGRFSGRQFSNSRSEMNVSTLELGDSALYLCASSLGQETYEQYFGPGTRLTVT.

This chain joins TRBV7-8 and TRBJ2-7; D gene ambiguous. This CDR3 region has 14 residues. Trimming took off 5 bases at V and 3 bases at J, with 14 bases between the two ends. Germline CDR1 is SGHVS and CDR2 is FQNEAQ. The CDR3 here is CASSISLLIYEQYF. The CDR3 DNA is TGTGCCAGCAGCATCTCCCTTCTTATCTACGAGCAGTACTTC.

This sequence joins TRBV7-8 and TRBJ1-2; 8 bases match TRBD1. Germline V gene lookup returns CDR1 SGHVS and CDR2 FQNEAQ. The CDR3 length is 14 residues. V shed 5 bases and J 8 bases; nucleotides not matched to a gene: 10. The CDR3 loop reads CASSTMDRAWGYTF. In DNA form, the CDR3 reads TGTGCCAGCAGCACCATGGACAGGGCCTGGGGCTACACCTTC.

This clone was found once. The chain employs TRBV7-9 and TRBJ1-3; 7 bases map to TRBD1. The germline V gene encodes CDR1 SEHNR and CDR2 FQNEAQ (reference sequence). V gave up 3 bases and J gave up 0 bases; unmatched junction bases: 2. The CDR3 has 15 residues. The CDR3 sequence is CASSLDRYSGNTIYF. The CDR3 DNA is TGTGCCAGCAGCTTGGACAGGTACTCTGGAAACACCATATATTTT.

The chain joins TRBV4-3 to TRBJ1-6; 9 bases agree with TRBD1. The CDR3 is 16 residues long. With V trimmed by 0 bases and J by 9 bases, 6 bases remained unmatched. Germline V gives CDR1 LGHNA, CDR2 YSLEER. Written as DNA, the CDR3 is TGCGCCAGCAGCCAAGACGGGACAGGGAGTCCTTCACCCCTCCACTTT. Its protein product is CASSQDGTGSPSPLHF.

This clone was seen a single time. The V call is TRBV7-9, the J call TRBJ2-7, with TRBD1 matching 7 bases. Trimming removed 3 bases from V and 5 bases from J; junction bases left unmatched: 7. CDR1 and CDR2 from the germline V gene are SEHNR and FQNEAQ (reference sequence). The CDR3 has 14 residues. The CDR3 bases are TGTGCCAGCAGCTTTCCAGGGGGATCCCACGAGCAGTACTTC. Amino acid sequence: CASSFPGGSHEQYF.

The chain couples TRBV18 to TRBJ2-7, with D unresolved. The germline V gene has CDR1 KGHSH and CDR2 LQKENI. The V gene lost 1 base and the J gene lost 7 bases, with 8 bases spanning the gap. The CDR3 consists of 12 residues. The CDR3 bases are TGTGCCAGCTCACCACTAGGGTCGGAGCAGTACTTC. As protein: CASSPLGSEQYF.

The chain carries TRBV27 and TRBJ1-6, with 7 bases lining up with TRBD1. The junction had 4 bases not matched to a gene; V was cut back by 5 bases and J by 6 bases. Germline V gene data show CDR1 as MNHEY and CDR2 as SMNVEV (reference sequence). The CDR3 is 14 residues long. CDR3 in DNA: TGTGCCAGCAGTCACGGGACAGCTAATTCACCCCTCCACTTT. Translated: CASSHGTANSPLHF.

This chain joins TRBV9 and TRBJ2-2, with unresolved D. The CDR3 contains 14 residues. CDR1 and CDR2 from the germline V gene are SGDLS and YYNGEE. The V end lost 2 bases, the J end lost 0 bases, and 5 bases lay between the germline ends. The CDR3 DNA reads TGTGCCAGCAGCGTGCCAGCGAACACCGGGGAGCTGTTTTTT. Translation gives CASSVPANTGELFF.

V usage is TRBV4-1 and J usage is TRBJ1-5, with D tentatively TRBD1 (5 bases). This CDR3 spans 14 amino acids. Germline CDR1 and CDR2: MGHRA and YSYEKL. The V end lost 0 bases, the J end lost 10 bases, and 13 bases lay between the germline ends. Here the CDR3 DNA reads TGCGCCAGCAGCCAAGATGGCCCCGGGGGACCCCAGCATTTT. This codes for CASSQDGPGGPQHF.

This rearrangement joins TRBV6-4 to TRBJ2-3; 11 nucleotides line up with TRBD2. J was trimmed by 3 bases and V by 6 bases; bases with no gene match: 5. This CDR3 comprises 15 residues. CDR1 MRHNA and CDR2 SNTAGT come from the germline V gene. CDR3 sequence (DNA): TGTGCCAGCAGCCCTAGCGGGGGGAGTACAGATACGCAGTATTTT. Its protein is CASSPSGGSTDTQYF.

The gene calls are TRBV19 and TRBJ2-7, with 11 bases identical to TRBD1. CDR3 length: 15 residues. CDR1 and CDR2 (germline): LNHDA, SQIVND (reference sequence). J was trimmed by 3 bases and V by 5 bases; bases with no gene match: 6. Written as DNA, the CDR3 is TGTGCCAGTAGTCCCCCCGGGACAGGGGGCTACGAGCAGTACTTC. This sequence encodes CASSPPGTGGYEQYF.

The rearrangement joins TRBV15 to TRBJ1-5, with D unclear. This CDR3 has 17 residues. V lost 0 bases, J lost 0 bases, and 12 bases lay in between. CDR1 and CDR2 from the germline V gene are LNHNV and YYDKDF (reference sequence). The CDR3 reads CATSRDGVVPSNQPQHF. The DNA for the CDR3 is TGTGCCACCAGCAGAGATGGGGTGGTACCTAGCAATCAGCCCCAGCATTTT.

The V call is TRBV6-2 or TRBV6-3, the J call TRBJ2-7; TRBD2 matches 7 bases. V gave up 2 bases and J gave up 0 bases; unmatched junction bases: 4. The germline V gene has CDR1 MNHEY and CDR2 SVGEGT. The CDR3 runs to 15 residues. The CDR3 here is CASSYRGGSSYEQYF. The CDR3 DNA is TGTGCCAGCAGTTACCGCGGGGGTAGCTCCTACGAGCAGTACTTC.

The V gene is TRBV27, the J gene TRBJ2-3; D is undetermined. The ends were cut back, 2 bases at V and 15 bases at J, with 18 bases in the middle. This CDR3 spans 13 amino acids. In germline, CDR1 is MNHEY, CDR2 SMNVEV (reference sequence). The CDR3 protein is CASSLAYTGSIYF. The CDR3 nucleotides are TGTGCCAGCAGTTTAGCTTACACCGGGTCCATCTATTTT.

The rearrangement joins TRBV4-1 to TRBJ2-1, with 10 bases identical to TRBD2. V lost 1 base and J lost 5; bases outside the gene matches: 8. Germline CDR1 reads MGHRA; CDR2 reads YSYEKL. The CDR3 contains 17 residues. The CDR3 DNA follows: TGCGCCAGCAGCCAAGCCAAGCTAGCGGGGGCGGACAATGAGCAGTTCTTC. Translation: CASSQAKLAGADNEQFF.

This clone was found a few times. The chain joins TRBV9 to TRBJ1-5; 7 bases are a match to TRBD1. Unmatched junction bases numbered 7, after V lost 3 bases and J lost 4 bases. Germline CDR1 SGDLS, CDR2 YYNGEE. The CDR3 sequence is 15 residues long. This CDR3 reads CASSAQTGPNQPQHF. In DNA, the CDR3 is TGTGCCAGCAGCGCCCAGACAGGGCCTAATCAGCCCCAGCATTTT.